This T cell receptor (beta chain) stems from a study of shared clonotypes between healthy human individuals. Findings and caveats of the study: Clonotypes that were shared across a handful of donors made up approximately 5% of naive CD4 clonotypes.

The CDR3 spans 19 residues. Trimming at V came to 0 bases and at J to 2 bases, leaving 9 bases not matched to a gene. CDR1 and CDR2 (germline): MGHRA, YSYEKL. CD4+ cell separation produced CD45RA+ naive and CD45RA-negative memory subsets. Details on this clone: The antigen is not known.

The material for each subset, its genomic DNA, was split evenly across several immunoSEQ plates. Sequencing was performed with immunoSEQ multiplex PCR; in TCRdb, only in-frame clones are kept and a portion is missing. The sample holds approximately 2.3 million clones, 85% to 95% seen once. The genes are TRBV4-1 and TRBJ2-3; 12 positions match TRBD2. Sequences were obtained from naive CD4+ T cells from PBMCs. Described subset: CD45RA+ positively selected. The source is a man between 18 and 35 years old in good health. Some clones in this sample may be carry-over from other donors' samples. The CDR3 protein is CASSQERTSGRTYTDTQYF. CDR3 sequence (DNA): TGCGCCAGCAGCCAAGAGCGTACTAGCGGGAGGACGTACACAGATACGCAGTATTTT.